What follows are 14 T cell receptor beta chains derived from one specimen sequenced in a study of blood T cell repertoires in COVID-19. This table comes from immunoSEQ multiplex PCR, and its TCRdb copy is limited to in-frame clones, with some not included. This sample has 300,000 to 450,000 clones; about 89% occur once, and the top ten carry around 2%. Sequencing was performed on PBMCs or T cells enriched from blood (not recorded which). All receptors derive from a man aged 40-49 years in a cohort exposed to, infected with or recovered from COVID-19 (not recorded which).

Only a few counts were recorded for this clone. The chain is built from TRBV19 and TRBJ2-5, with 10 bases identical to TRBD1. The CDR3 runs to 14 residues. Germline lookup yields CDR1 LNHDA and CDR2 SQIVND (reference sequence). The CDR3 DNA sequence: TGTGCGCAAAGGAAGGACAGGGGGAAAGAGACCCAGTACTTC. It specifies CAQRKDRGKETQYF.

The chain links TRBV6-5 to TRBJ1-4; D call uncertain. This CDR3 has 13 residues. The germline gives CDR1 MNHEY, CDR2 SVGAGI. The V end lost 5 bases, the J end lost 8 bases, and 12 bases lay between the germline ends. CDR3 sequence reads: CASSTRSGEKLFF. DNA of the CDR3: TGTGCCAGCAGTACTAGGTCGGGCGAAAAACTGTTTTTT.

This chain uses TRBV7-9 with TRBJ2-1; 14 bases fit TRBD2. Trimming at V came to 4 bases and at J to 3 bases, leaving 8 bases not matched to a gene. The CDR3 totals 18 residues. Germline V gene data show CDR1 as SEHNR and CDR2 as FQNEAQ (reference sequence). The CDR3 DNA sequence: TGTGCCAGCAGCTCGGGACTAGCGGGAGAAACAATCTACAATGAGCAGTTCTTC. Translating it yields CASSSGLAGETIYNEQFF.

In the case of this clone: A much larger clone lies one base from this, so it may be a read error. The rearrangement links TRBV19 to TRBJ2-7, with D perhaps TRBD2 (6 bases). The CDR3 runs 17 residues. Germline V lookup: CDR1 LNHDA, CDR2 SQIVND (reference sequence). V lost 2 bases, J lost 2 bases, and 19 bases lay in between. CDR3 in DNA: TGTGCCAGTAGTATAACCCTGACCGGGGCTAGCGCCTACGAGCAGTACTTC. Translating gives CASSITLTGASAYEQYF.

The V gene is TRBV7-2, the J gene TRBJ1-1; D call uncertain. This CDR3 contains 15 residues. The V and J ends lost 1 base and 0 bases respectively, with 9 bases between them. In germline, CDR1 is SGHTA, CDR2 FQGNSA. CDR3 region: CASSLVPNLNTEAFF. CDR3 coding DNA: TGTGCCAGCAGCTTAGTTCCAAACTTGAACACTGAAGCTTTCTTT.

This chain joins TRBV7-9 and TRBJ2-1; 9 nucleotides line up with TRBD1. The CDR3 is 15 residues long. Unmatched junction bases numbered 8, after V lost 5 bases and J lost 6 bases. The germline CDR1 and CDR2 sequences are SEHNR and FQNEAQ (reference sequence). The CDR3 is CASSPPGQGGNEQFF. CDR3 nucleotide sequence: TGTGCCAGCAGCCCTCCGGGACAGGGTGGCAATGAGCAGTTCTTC.

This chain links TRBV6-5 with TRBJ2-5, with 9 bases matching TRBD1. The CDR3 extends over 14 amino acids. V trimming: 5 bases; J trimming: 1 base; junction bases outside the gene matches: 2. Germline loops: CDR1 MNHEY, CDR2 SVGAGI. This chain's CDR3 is CASSLGQGQETQYF. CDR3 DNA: TGTGCCAGCAGTCTGGGACAGGGCCAAGAGACCCAGTACTTC.

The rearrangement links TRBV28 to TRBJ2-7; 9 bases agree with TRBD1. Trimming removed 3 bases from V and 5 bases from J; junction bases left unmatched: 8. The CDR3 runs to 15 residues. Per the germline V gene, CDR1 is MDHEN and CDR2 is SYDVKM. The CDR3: CASSFLGTGIHEQYF. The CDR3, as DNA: TGTGCCAGCAGTTTCCTGGGGACAGGGATCCACGAGCAGTACTTC.

CDR3 DNA sequence: TGTGCCAGCAGCCCCCTTGGTGATGAGATCAACACCGGGGAGCTGTTTTTT. Its translation: CASSPLGDEINTGELFF. The J gene is TRBJ2-2, the V gene TRBV7-2; D is unclear. Germline V gives CDR1 SGHTA, CDR2 FQGNSA. Trimming took 5 bases from V and 2 from J, leaving 18 bases between them. CDR3 length: 17 amino acids. Supplemented by reference TRBV7-2 and TRBJ2-2, the full variable domain reads GAGVSQSPSNKVTEKGKDVELRCDPISGHTALYWYRQSLGQGLEFLIYFQGNSAPDKSGLPSDRFSAERTGGSVSTLTIQRTQQEDSAVYLCASSPLGDEINTGELFFGEGSRLTVL.

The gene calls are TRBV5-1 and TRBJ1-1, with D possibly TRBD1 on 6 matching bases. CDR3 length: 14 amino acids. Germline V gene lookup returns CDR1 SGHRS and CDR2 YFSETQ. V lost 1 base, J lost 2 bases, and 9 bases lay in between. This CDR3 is CASSLPGANTEAFF. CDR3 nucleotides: TGCGCCAGCAGCTTGCCAGGGGCCAACACTGAAGCTTTCTTT.

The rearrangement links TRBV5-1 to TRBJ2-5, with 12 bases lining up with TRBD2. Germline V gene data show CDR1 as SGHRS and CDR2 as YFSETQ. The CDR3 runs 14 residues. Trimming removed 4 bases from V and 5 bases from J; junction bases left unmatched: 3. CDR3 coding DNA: TGCGCCAGCAGCGTTCTAGCGGGAGGGGAGACCCAGTACTTC. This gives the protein CASSVLAGGETQYF. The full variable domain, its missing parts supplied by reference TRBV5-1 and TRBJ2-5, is KAGVTQTPRYLIKTRGQQVTLSCSPISGHRSVSWYQQTPGQGLQFLFEYFSETQRNKGNFPGRFSGRQFSNSRSEMNVSTLELGDSALYLCASSVLAGGETQYFGPGTRLLVL.

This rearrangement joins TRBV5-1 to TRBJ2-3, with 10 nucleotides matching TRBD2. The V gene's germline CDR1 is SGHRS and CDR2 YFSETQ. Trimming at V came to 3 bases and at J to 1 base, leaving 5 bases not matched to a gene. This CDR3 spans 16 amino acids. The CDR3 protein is CASSSGTSVGTDTQYF. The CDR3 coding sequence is TGCGCCAGCAGCTCCGGGACTAGCGTTGGCACAGATACGCAGTATTTT.

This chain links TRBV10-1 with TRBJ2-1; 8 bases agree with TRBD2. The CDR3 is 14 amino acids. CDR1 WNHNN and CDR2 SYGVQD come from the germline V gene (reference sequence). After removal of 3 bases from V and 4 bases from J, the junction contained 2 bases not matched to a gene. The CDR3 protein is CASSDAGGYNEQFF. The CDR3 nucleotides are TGCGCCAGCAGTGATGCGGGAGGATACAATGAGCAGTTCTTC.

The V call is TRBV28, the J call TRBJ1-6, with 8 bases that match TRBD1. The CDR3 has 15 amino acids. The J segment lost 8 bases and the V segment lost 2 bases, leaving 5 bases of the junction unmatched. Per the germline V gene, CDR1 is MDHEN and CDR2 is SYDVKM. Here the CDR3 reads CASSLADREYSPLHF. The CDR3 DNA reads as TGTGCCAGCAGTTTAGCGGACAGGGAGTATTCACCCCTCCACTTT.